This T cell receptor beta chain comes out of a study of T cell responses to AZD1222 COVID-19 vaccine. Points from the study as a whole: Just a handful of AZD1222 recipients tested seropositive at baseline.

Germline loops: CDR1 LNHNV, CDR2 YYDKDF (reference sequence). Trimming cost V 5 bases and J 8 bases, with 16 bases left between them. CDR3 length: 14 amino acids. Method: immunoSEQ multiplex PCR; TCRdb's copy keeps in-frame clones and lacks some. Here the sample spans 150,000 to 200,000 clones, about 90% being singletons. A word on this clone: Antigen: not known.

Sample: peripheral blood, taken on day 0 of AZD1222 vaccination. The rearrangement links TRBV15 to TRBJ2-1; D is tentatively TRBD1 or TRBD2 (6 bases each). This TCR derives from an adult in good health. The CDR3 sequence: CATSLRRGEDEQFF. CDR3 DNA sequence: TGTGCCACCAGCCTTAGGAGGGGGGAGGATGAGCAGTTCTTC. The full variable domain, rest sourced from reference TRBV15 and TRBJ2-1, is DAMVIQNPRYQVTQFGKPVTLSCSQTLNHNVMYWYQQKSSQAPKLLFHYYDKDFNNEADTPDNFQSRRPNTSFCFLDIRSPGLGDTAMYLCATSLRRGEDEQFFGPGTRLTVL.